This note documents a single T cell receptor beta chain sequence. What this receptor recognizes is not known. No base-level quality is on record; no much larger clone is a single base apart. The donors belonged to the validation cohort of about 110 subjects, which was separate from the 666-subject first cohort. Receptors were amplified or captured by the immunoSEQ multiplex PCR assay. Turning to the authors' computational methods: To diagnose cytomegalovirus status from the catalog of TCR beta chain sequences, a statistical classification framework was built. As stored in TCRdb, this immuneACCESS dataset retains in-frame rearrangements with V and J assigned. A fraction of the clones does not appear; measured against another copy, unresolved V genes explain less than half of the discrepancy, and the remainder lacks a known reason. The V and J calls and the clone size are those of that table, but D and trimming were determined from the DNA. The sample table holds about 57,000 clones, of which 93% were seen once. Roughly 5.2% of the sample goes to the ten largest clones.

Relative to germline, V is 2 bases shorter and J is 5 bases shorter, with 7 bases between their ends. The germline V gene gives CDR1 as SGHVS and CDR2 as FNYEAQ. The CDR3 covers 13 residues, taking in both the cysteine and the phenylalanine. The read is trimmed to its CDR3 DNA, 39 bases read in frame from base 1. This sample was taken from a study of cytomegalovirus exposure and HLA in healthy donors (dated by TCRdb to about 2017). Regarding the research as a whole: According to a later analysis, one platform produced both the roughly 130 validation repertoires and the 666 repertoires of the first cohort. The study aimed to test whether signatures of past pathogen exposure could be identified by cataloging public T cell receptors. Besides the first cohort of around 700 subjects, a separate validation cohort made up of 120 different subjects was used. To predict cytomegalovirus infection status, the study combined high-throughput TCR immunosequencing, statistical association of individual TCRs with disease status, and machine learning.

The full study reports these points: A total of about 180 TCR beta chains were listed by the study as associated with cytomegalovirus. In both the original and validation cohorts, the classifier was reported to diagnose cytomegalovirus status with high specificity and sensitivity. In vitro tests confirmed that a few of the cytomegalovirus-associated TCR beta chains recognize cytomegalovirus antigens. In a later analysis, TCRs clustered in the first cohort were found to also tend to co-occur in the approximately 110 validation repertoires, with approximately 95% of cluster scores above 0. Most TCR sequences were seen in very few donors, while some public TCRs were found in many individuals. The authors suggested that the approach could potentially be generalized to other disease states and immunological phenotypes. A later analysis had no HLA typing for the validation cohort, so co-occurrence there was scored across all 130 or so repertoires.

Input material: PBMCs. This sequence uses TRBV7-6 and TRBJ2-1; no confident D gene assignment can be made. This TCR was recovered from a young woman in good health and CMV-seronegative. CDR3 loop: CASSLLRDNEQFF. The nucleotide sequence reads TGTGCCAGCAGCTTACTCCGGGACAATGAGCAGTTCTTC.